The rows below give T cell receptor beta chains drawn from one sample of a study of cytomegalovirus exposure and HLA in healthy donors. Profiling relied on immunoSEQ multiplex PCR, and the TCRdb table lists in-frame clones only, not all of them. Among around 45,000 clones listed, 51% were seen once. The material sequenced was PBMCs. The origin of the receptors is a man aged 55 to 69 in good health and CMV-seronegative. Both conserved end residues are trimmed from each CDR3.

V gene | CDR3 protein
TRBV27 | ASSPIDSSSFEQY
TRBV14 | ASRLAGVTGELF
TRBV7-2 | ASSLRRSQPQH
TRBV30 | AWSVAGDRQPQH
TRBV5-4 | ASSQGSYEQY
TRBV2 | ASRGTGGEKLF
TRBV7-2 | ASSPWEASGELF
TRBV2 | AIRDSLTEAF
TRBV4-1 | ASSSSPSGAANEKLF
TRBV9 | ASSPTSGRYNEQF
TRBV2 | ASSFQGAAEAF
TRBV7-9 | ASSFDLDRVNYGYT
TRBV18 | ASSPQQVNQPQH
TRBV7-9 | ASSLLGEGELF
TRBV4-1 | ASSQEARLAGELF
TRBV9 | ASSARTANQPQH
TRBV5-1 | ASSLTGGVEPQH
TRBV15 | ATSRDHLEAF
TRBV30 | AWSRGLHGYT
TRBV7-8 | ASSFRTGDYGYT
TRBV19 | ASSTGQGGQPQH
TRBV2 | ASSPRLAGGDEQF
TRBV29-1 | SVEGIASYNEQF
TRBV14 | ASSPGDRRETEAF
TRBV4-1 | ASSQGGLRGYT
TRBV6-5 | ASNEPGQGPF
TRBV2 | ASSPDRSSYEQY
TRBV4-1 | ASSPICEQF
TRBV7-2 | ASSLAPGGSGRREFYEQY
TRBV6-5 | ASNPALAVYEQY
TRBV13 | ASSLGSQPQH
TRBV7-9 | ASSLESDYSRYGYT
TRBV18 | ASSRDSSSGSQH
TRBV29-1 | SALGGRAGANVLT
TRBV2 | ASTTQGSNYGYT
TRBV4-3 | ASSQDRGPQPQH
TRBV18 | ASSPPKDSHYEQY
TRBV10-3 | AISFTGGGTDTQY
TRBV19 | ASRQASTDTQY
TRBV4-3 | ASSQDLGGHGNTIY
TRBV7-9 | ASSYLNSQDTEAF
TRBV30 | AWSVTRTGNLDGELF
TRBV6-1 | ASSGGGAVTDTQY
TRBV7-9 | ASSLGAGPYGYT
TRBV6-5 | ASRAVNNEQF
TRBV30 | AWSVGGAGSYEQY
TRBV15 | ATSRDLATEAF
TRBV19 | ASSISGAEKLF
TRBV7-8 | ASSALGTSSSYEQY
TRBV19 | ASSTPGYTEAF
TRBV7-9 | ASQRGGFGNYNEQF
TRBV28 | ASRGAGVTEAF
TRBV15 | ATSTRENARQDEQF
TRBV5-1 | ASRSGTENEKLF
TRBV30 | AYNEDSSYEQY